What follows are 29 T cell receptor beta chains derived from one specimen sequenced in a study of blood T cell repertoires in COVID-19. Clones were sequenced by immunoSEQ multiplex PCR, and TCRdb holds only the in-frame ones, with some missing. The data show around 230,000 clones, with approximately 84% seen just once and roughly 3.5% held by the top ten. Sequencing input: PBMCs or T cells enriched from blood (not recorded which). Source of these receptors: a woman between 40 and 50 years old with acute COVID-19.

This clone was seen a few times. The rearrangement joins TRBV5-1 to TRBJ1-3; D not resolved. Germline CDR1 reads SGHRS; CDR2 reads YFSETQ. This CDR3 region has 15 residues. Between the trimmed V and J ends, which lost 5 bases and 0 bases, there was a span of 12 bases. CDR3 bases: TGCGCCAGCAGATCCCTGGGCGACTCTGGAAACACCATATATTTT. Residues: CASRSLGDSGNTIYF.

This rearrangement joins TRBV11-2 to TRBJ2-7, with 7 positions matching TRBD1. V was clipped by 1 base and J by 4 bases; unmatched bases: 7. This CDR3 is built from 15 residues. Looked up from germline, CDR1 is SGHAT and CDR2 is FQNNGV. As DNA, the CDR3 is TGTGCCAGCAGCTTAGTAGGGGGACAGTCTTACGAGCAGTACTTC. Translation gives CASSLVGGQSYEQYF.

This chain joins TRBV6-5 and TRBJ2-3; the match to TRBD1 covers 7 bases. Germline CDR1 MNHEY, CDR2 SVGAGI. This CDR3 has 16 residues. Unmatched junction bases numbered 5, after V lost 2 bases and J lost 0 bases. This chain's CDR3 is CASSYNRDSSTDTQYF. As DNA, the CDR3 is TGTGCCAGCAGTTACAACCGGGACAGCAGCACAGATACGCAGTATTTT.

This chain uses TRBV19 with TRBJ2-1; unclear D gene. Germline-derived CDR1 and CDR2 are LNHDA and SQIVND (reference sequence). The CDR3 totals 15 residues. V was shortened by 7 bases and J by 0 bases, with 13 bases between the two germline ends. CDR3 residues: CASNPLSGSYNEQFF. For the CDR3, the DNA is TGTGCCAGTAACCCCCTGTCGGGCTCCTACAATGAGCAGTTCTTC.

This chain links TRBV3-1 (or the pseudogene TRBV3-2) with TRBJ1-2; TRBD1 is a possible D gene (6 bases). CDR1 is LGHDT, CDR2 YNNKEL, per germline (reference sequence). The V end was cut by 1 base, the J end by 0 bases, with 21 bases between. The CDR3 sequence is 19 residues long. CDR3 sequence: CASSQVEVRGLLPNYGYTF. The CDR3 DNA reads TGTGCCAGCAGCCAAGTCGAGGTTAGGGGGTTACTCCCTAACTATGGCTACACCTTC.

The CDR3 bases are TGTGCCAGCAGTCTTCTTCCCACGGTTGCAGATACGCAGTATTTT. The encoded protein is CASSLLPTVADTQYF. The V and J genes are TRBV27 and TRBJ2-3; D gene ambiguous. The CDR3 consists of 15 residues. With 5 bases removed from V and 4 bases from J, the gap between germline ends came to 16 bases. CDR1 is MNHEY and CDR2 is SMNVEV in the germline V gene (reference sequence).

This chain connects TRBV2 to TRBJ2-1; 8 nucleotides agree with TRBD1. The CDR3 covers 15 residues. Germline lookup yields CDR1 SNHLY and CDR2 FYNNEI. With V trimmed by 6 bases and J by 6 bases, 10 bases remained unmatched. CDR3 amino acids: CASSLGQGPSNEQFF. The CDR3 nucleotides are TGTGCCAGCAGCTTAGGACAGGGCCCTTCCAATGAGCAGTTCTTC. Full variable domain (missing parts from reference TRBV2 and TRBJ2-1): EPEVTQTPSHQVTQMGQEVILRCVPISNHLYFYWYRQILGQKVEFLVSFYNNEISEKSEIFDDQFSVERPDGSNFTLKIRSTKLEDSAMYFCASSLGQGPSNEQFFGPGTRLTVL.

This chain connects TRBV29-1 to TRBJ2-1, with TRBD2 matching 8 bases. CDR1 SQVTM and CDR2 ANQGSEA come from the germline V gene. CDR3 length: 14 residues. The V segment lost 4 bases and the J segment 2 bases; nucleotides outside the gene matches: 4. CDR3 DNA sequence: TGCAGCGTTGGGATAGCGGGAACCTACAATGAGCAGTTCTTC. Protein sequence: CSVGIAGTYNEQFF.

V usage is TRBV7-9 and J usage is TRBJ2-7; possible D gene TRBD2, 5 bases. Germline V lookup: CDR1 SEHNR, CDR2 FQNEAQ (reference sequence). V lost 5 bases, J lost 2 bases, and 10 bases lay in between. This CDR3 has 13 amino acids. CDR3 nucleotide sequence: TGTGCCAGCAGCCCGGGATATCCCTACGAGCAGTACTTC. Its protein is CASSPGYPYEQYF.

The chain uses TRBV6-5 and TRBJ2-7; TRBD1 matches at 9 bases. CDR3 size: 15 residues. From germline, CDR1 is MNHEY and CDR2 SVGAGI. The V segment lost 10 bases and the J segment 2 bases; nucleotides outside the gene matches: 12. The CDR3 DNA reads as TGTGCCACCAAATACCGGGACAGGGACACCTACGAGCAGTACTTC. The encoded protein is CATKYRDRDTYEQYF.

The chain joins TRBV5-1 to TRBJ2-1, with D unresolved. Germline V gives CDR1 SGHRS, CDR2 YFSETQ. Trimming cost V 4 bases and J 2 bases, with 10 bases left between them. The CDR3 sequence is 14 residues long. As DNA, the CDR3 is TGCGCCAGCAGCCCTGCGGCCGCCTACAATGAGCAGTTCTTC. Its protein is CASSPAAAYNEQFF.

The J gene is TRBJ2-5, the V gene TRBV25-1; D may be TRBD2 (6 bases). V dropped 3 bases and J dropped 1 base, with 9 bases sitting between them. The CDR3 contains 14 residues. Per germline, CDR1 MGHDK and CDR2 SYGVNS. The CDR3 DNA is TGTGCCAGCAGTGATCGCGGGACCCAAGAGACCCAGTACTTC. Its protein product is CASSDRGTQETQYF.

This clone came up a few times. This sequence joins TRBV27 and TRBJ1-2; the D gene is possibly TRBD1 (5 bases). The CDR3 is made up of 14 amino acids. V lost 10 bases, J lost 0 bases, and 15 bases lay in between. The germline V gene encodes CDR1 MNHEY and CDR2 SMNVEV (reference sequence). The CDR3, as DNA: TGTGCCACCAGGGAGGGATCCACTAACTATGGCTACACCTTC. This encodes CATREGSTNYGYTF.

The chain uses TRBV28 and TRBJ1-2; possible D gene TRBD1, 5 bases. The CDR3 runs 12 residues. V lost 4 bases, J lost 6 bases, and 9 bases lay in between. Germline V gene lookup returns CDR1 MDHEN and CDR2 SYDVKM. The CDR3 sequence: CASSSGRDGYTF. The CDR3 DNA reads TGTGCCAGCAGTTCAGGGAGGGATGGCTACACCTTC.

The chain recombines TRBV4-2 with TRBJ2-5, with TRBD2 matching 7 bases. CDR3 length: 15 amino acids. The V gene's germline CDR1 is LGHNA and CDR2 YNFKEQ. V was pared by 1 base and J by 1 base, with 3 bases of the junction left unmatched. CDR3 coding DNA: TGTGCCAGCAGCCAAGCTAGCGGATTCCAAGAGACCCAGTACTTC. Amino acid sequence: CASSQASGFQETQYF.

This chain connects TRBV4-1 to TRBJ2-7, with 9 bases fitting TRBD2. Germline CDR1 is MGHRA and CDR2 is YSYEKL. Trimming removed 1 base from V and 1 base from J; junction bases left unmatched: 2. This CDR3 comprises 15 residues. As DNA, the CDR3 is TGCGCCAGCAGCCAAGCTCTAGCGGGATCCTACGAGCAGTACTTC. This translates into CASSQALAGSYEQYF.

This clone came up once. This chain uses TRBV9 with TRBJ2-3; D is possibly TRBD1 (5 bases). This CDR3 has 16 residues. Germline V gives CDR1 SGDLS, CDR2 YYNGEE. With 2 bases removed from V and 2 bases from J, the gap between germline ends came to 15 bases. CDR3 coding DNA: TGTGCCAGCAGCGTCGCAGGGTACGGTAACACAGATACGCAGTATTTT. Protein product: CASSVAGYGNTDTQYF.

This chain links TRBV10-3 with TRBJ2-7; D is unresolved. Germline CDR1 ENHRY, CDR2 SYGVKD. Trimming removed 7 bases from V and 4 bases from J, with 11 bases in between. The CDR3 length is 12 residues. CDR3 sequence (DNA): TGTGCCATCAAAATCGTCGGGTACGAGCAGTACTTC. Amino acids: CAIKIVGYEQYF.

The gene calls are TRBV7-6 and TRBJ2-1; D ambiguous. Looked up from germline, CDR1 is SGHVS and CDR2 is FNYEAQ. This CDR3 contains 11 residues. Trimming stripped 10 bases from V and 6 bases from J, with 10 bases between. In DNA form, the CDR3 reads TGTGCCACCGCAAGAGGCAATGAGCAGTTCTTC. The encoded protein is CATARGNEQFF.

The genes are TRBV7-3 and TRBJ2-7; TRBD1 matches at 8 bases. Germline CDR1 is SGHTA and CDR2 is FQGTGA. The CDR3 totals 15 residues. Germline trimming cut 3 bases from V and 2 bases from J; bases unmatched to any gene: 6. The CDR3 loop reads CASSLTRTGTYEQYF. CDR3 nucleotides: TGTGCCAGCAGCTTGACTCGGACAGGGACCTACGAGCAGTACTTC. The full variable domain, its missing parts supplied by reference TRBV7-3 and TRBJ2-7, is GAGVSQTPSNKVTEKGKYVELRCDPISGHTALYWYRQSLGQGPEFLIYFQGTGAADDSGLPNDRFFAVRPEGSVSTLKIQRTERGDSAVYLCASSLTRTGTYEQYFGPGTRLTVT.

V is TRBV2 and J is TRBJ1-1, with TRBD1 identical over 8 bases. The CDR3 runs to 14 residues. Losses at the gene ends were 6 bases for V and 3 bases for J; bases not matched to a gene: 6. Germline V lookup: CDR1 SNHLY, CDR2 FYNNEI. As DNA, the CDR3 is TGTGCCAGCAGAGTAGGACAGGGATACACTGAAGCTTTCTTT. Protein product: CASRVGQGYTEAFF. The full variable domain, completed using reference TRBV2 and TRBJ1-1, is EPEVTQTPSHQVTQMGQEVILRCVPISNHLYFYWYRQILGQKVEFLVSFYNNEISEKSEIFDDQFSVERPDGSNFTLKIRSTKLEDSAMYFCASRVGQGYTEAFFGQGTRLTVV.

This chain links TRBV9 with TRBJ2-7, with TRBD2 matching over 7 bases. CDR1 and CDR2 from the germline V gene are SGDLS and YYNGEE. The CDR3 extends over 14 amino acids. Losses at the gene ends were 4 bases for V and 2 bases for J; bases not matched to a gene: 6. The CDR3: CASSPGTTTYEQYF. CDR3 DNA sequence: TGTGCCAGCAGCCCAGGGACTACCACCTACGAGCAGTACTTC. The full variable domain, its missing parts supplied by reference TRBV9 and TRBJ2-7, is DSGVTQTPKHLITATGQRVTLRCSPRSGDLSVYWYQQSLDQGLQFLIQYYNGEERAKGNILERFSAQQFPDLHSELNLSSLELGDSALYFCASSPGTTTYEQYFGPGTRLTVT.

The chain employs TRBV18 and TRBJ1-5; 7 bases map to TRBD1. V shed 2 bases, J shed 5 bases, and the junction held 3 bases outside the gene matches. The CDR3 contains 14 residues. Germline values: CDR1 KGHSH, CDR2 LQKENI. CDR3 sequence reads: CASSPVTGDQPQHF. DNA for the CDR3: TGTGCCAGCTCACCAGTCACAGGGGATCAGCCCCAGCATTTT.

The genes are TRBV5-1 and TRBJ2-2; the D gene is possibly TRBD2 (5 bases). Germline CDR1 is SGHRS and CDR2 is YFSETQ. Trimming took off 2 bases at V and 1 base at J, with 9 bases between the two ends. The CDR3 is 15 amino acids. The CDR3 DNA is TGCGCCAGCAGCTTACGTCGGGAGAACACCGGGGAGCTGTTTTTT. The encoded protein is CASSLRRENTGELFF.

The chain links TRBV12-3 or TRBV12-4 to TRBJ1-1, with D unresolved. Trimming shortened V by 2 bases and J by 1 base, and 5 bases separated the two germline ends. This CDR3 contains 13 residues. CDR3: CASSLTANTEAFF. In DNA form, the CDR3 reads TGTGCCAGCAGTTTAACTGCGAACACTGAAGCTTTCTTT.

This clone showed up just a few times. The chain combines TRBV7-9 with TRBJ2-7; the D gene is possibly TRBD2 (6 bases). Deletions cut 7 bases from V and 4 bases from J, with 11 bases between. The CDR3 runs to 12 residues. Germline lookup yields CDR1 SEHNR and CDR2 FQNEAQ (reference sequence). The CDR3 protein is CASTHGGYEQYF. CDR3 DNA sequence: TGTGCCAGCACCCACGGGGGTTACGAGCAGTACTTC.

The V call is TRBV5-4, the J call TRBJ1-3, with D unclear. Germline CDR1 is SGHNT and CDR2 is YYREEE (reference sequence). The CDR3 runs 15 residues. Trimming cost V 1 base and J 4 bases, with 12 bases left between them. DNA of the CDR3: TGTGCCAGCAGCTTGAGTGGACTTGGCGGAAACACCATATATTTT. Its protein is CASSLSGLGGNTIYF.

The chain has TRBV5-4 and TRBJ2-1, with 10 bases identical to TRBD2. Germline V gene data show CDR1 as SGHNT and CDR2 as YYREEE (reference sequence). This CDR3 is built from 15 residues. J lost 4 bases, V lost 4 bases, and 5 bases had no gene match. Here the CDR3 reads CASSTGLAEYNEQFF. The CDR3 DNA sequence: TGTGCCAGCAGCACCGGACTAGCGGAGTACAATGAGCAGTTCTTC.

The CDR3 is CSVVDDRRDTEAFF. DNA for the CDR3: TGCAGCGTTGTCGATGACAGACGAGACACTGAAGCTTTCTTT. J is TRBJ1-1 and V is TRBV29-1, with a tentative D call TRBD1 (5 bases). V shed 4 bases and J shed 3 bases, with 15 bases lying between them. From germline, CDR1 is SQVTM and CDR2 ANQGSEA. The CDR3 runs 14 residues.